These 26 T cell receptor beta chains were sequenced from one sample in a study of T cell repertoires in cytomegalovirus infection. TCRdb re-analysed the reads in MiXCR, keeping a single row per CDR3 protein. The profile shows about 260,000 distinct CDR3 sequences, roughly 13% of them singletons. Sequencing input: PBMCs. The receptors were gathered from a human donor in good health (CMV status not recorded). Some clones in this sample may be carry-over from other donors' samples.

Ten or more counts support this clonotype. This rearrangement joins TRBV7-9 to TRBJ2-5; 9 nucleotides agree with TRBD2. CDR3 length: 17 amino acids. Germline loops: CDR1 SEHNR, CDR2 FQNEAQ (reference sequence). V lost 3 bases, J lost 5 bases, and 13 bases stayed unmatched. The DNA of the CDR3 is TGTGCCAGCAGCTTGGGTCTAGCGGGAATCGGAGGGGAGACCCAGTACTTC. It encodes CASSLGLAGIGGETQYF.

This clonotype has a handful of counts. The chain couples TRBV15 to TRBJ2-5, with 11 bases lining up with TRBD1. With 3 bases clipped from V and 1 base from J, the junction kept 4 bases outside the gene matches. This CDR3 spans 16 amino acids. Germline V CDR1 and CDR2: LNHNV, YYDKDF (reference sequence). Written as DNA, the CDR3 is TGTGCCACCAGCAGTGCCGGGACAGGGGGCCAAGAGACCCAGTACTTC. Encoded protein: CATSSAGTGGQETQYF.

V gene TRBV2 combines with J gene TRBJ1-5; maybe TRBD1 (5 bases). Germline V gene sequence: CDR1 SNHLY, CDR2 FYNNEI. The length of the CDR3 is 14 residues. With 5 bases removed from V and 5 bases from J, the gap between germline ends came to 13 bases. CDR3 DNA: TGTGCCAGCAGTCCCGGGACGGCGGATCAGCCCCAGCATTTT. It encodes CASSPGTADQPQHF.

This clonotype was recorded a few times. V gene TRBV15 combines with J gene TRBJ2-7; 7 bases fit TRBD1. Germline values: CDR1 LNHNV, CDR2 YYDKDF (reference sequence). Losses at the gene ends were 3 bases for V and 3 bases for J; bases not matched to a gene: 5. This CDR3 has 14 amino acids. DNA of the CDR3: TGTGCCACCAGCAGTCGGACAGGTTTCTACGAGCAGTACTTC. It translates to CATSSRTGFYEQYF.

This clonotype was counted many times. This sequence joins TRBV7-3 and TRBJ2-1, with 9 nucleotides matching TRBD2. V trimming: 5 bases; J trimming: 4 bases; junction bases outside the gene matches: 6. The CDR3 consists of 15 residues. Germline V gene lookup returns CDR1 SGHTA and CDR2 FQGTGA. This CDR3 is CASSPKAGGYNEQFF. The DNA of the CDR3 is TGTGCCAGCAGCCCTAAAGCGGGGGGTTACAATGAGCAGTTCTTC.

V gene TRBV10-3 combines with J gene TRBJ2-5, with 9 bases aligning to TRBD2. The CDR3 has 16 residues. The germline V gene has CDR1 ENHRY and CDR2 SYGVKD. The V segment lost 3 bases and the J segment 2 bases; nucleotides outside the gene matches: 7. The CDR3 DNA sequence: TGTGCCATCAGTGAAGGTACGGCGGGAGGGCAAGAGACCCAGTACTTC. Protein product: CAISEGTAGGQETQYF.

As to this clonotype: Mismatch with germline at one junction end may stem from a read error. This chain joins TRBV27 and TRBJ2-1; 9 bases match TRBD2. There are 16 residues in the CDR3. Germline V lookup: CDR1 MNHEY, CDR2 SMNVEV (reference sequence). CDR3 sequence (DNA): TGTGCCAGCACGAGGCTGCGGGGGGGAGCCTACAATGAGCAGCTCTTC. Its translation: CASTRLRGGAYNEQLF.

As DNA, the CDR3 is TGTGCCAGCAGCTCTCTAGGGGGCGGAAGCTCCTACGAGCAGTACTTC. It specifies CASSSLGGGSSYEQYF. The V call is TRBV9, the J call TRBJ2-7; TRBD1 aligns across 7 bases. The CDR3 covers 16 residues. Germline assignment: CDR1 SGDLS and CDR2 YYNGEE. V lost 4 bases, J lost 0 bases, and 10 bases stayed unmatched.

This clonotype was detected a few times. For the CDR3, the DNA is TGTGCCAGCAGCCGGAACAGGGGGCAAGAGACCCAGTACTTC. Translating gives CASSRNRGQETQYF. The chain has TRBV7-4 and TRBJ2-5; 8 bases match TRBD1. The CDR3 loop spans 14 amino acids. Germline loops: CDR1 SGHVT, CDR2 SQSDAQ. V shed 5 bases and J 2 bases; nucleotides not matched to a gene: 4.

This clonotype was seen many times. The chain has TRBV7-9 and TRBJ1-3; TRBD1 might be the D (6 bases). Germline CDR1 reads SEHNR; CDR2 reads FQNEAQ (reference sequence). V was clipped by 8 bases and J by 2 bases, with 16 bases between them. CDR3 length equals 15 residues. CDR3: CASGGQGEAGNTIYF. The DNA for the CDR3 is TGTGCCAGCGGGGGGCAGGGCGAAGCTGGAAACACCATATATTTT.

The chain has TRBV6-6 and TRBJ2-2; 8 bases align to TRBD2. This CDR3 spans 18 amino acids. V dropped 2 bases and J dropped 2; count of bases not matched to a gene: 10. Looked up from germline, CDR1 is MNHNY and CDR2 is SVGAGI (reference sequence). CDR3: CASSYQPPAGVNTGELFF. In DNA, the CDR3 is TGTGCCAGCAGTTACCAACCCCCAGCGGGAGTTAACACCGGGGAGCTGTTTTTT.

V and J are TRBV25-1 and TRBJ2-2; tentative D call: TRBD1 (5 bases). Germline-derived CDR1 and CDR2 are MGHDK and SYGVNS. V shed 3 bases and J shed 3 bases, with 8 bases lying between them. CDR3 length equals 14 residues. CDR3 nucleotide sequence: TGTGCCAGCAGTGATTTACAGGACACCGGGGAGCTGTTTTTT. Translating gives CASSDLQDTGELFF.

This chain links TRBV19 with TRBJ1-1, with D unresolved. The germline V and J ends were trimmed by 6 bases and 2 bases, with 16 bases remaining between them. The CDR3 is 15 amino acids. Germline CDR1 reads LNHDA; CDR2 reads SQIVND (reference sequence). CDR3 nucleotide sequence: TGTGCCAGTAGCCCCCGGGGTAGAGAAAACACTGAAGCTTTCTTT. As protein: CASSPRGRENTEAFF.

V gene TRBV11-2 combines with J gene TRBJ2-7, with D hard to call. This CDR3 spans 14 amino acids. Looked up from germline, CDR1 is SGHAT and CDR2 is FQNNGV. V lost 0 bases, J lost 5 bases, and 11 bases lay in between. CDR3 region: CASSLDLAVDEQYF. The DNA of the CDR3 is TGTGCCAGCAGCTTAGATCTGGCAGTGGACGAGCAGTACTTC.

The chain uses TRBV20-1 and TRBJ2-2, with TRBD1 identical over 10 bases. Germline V gene sequence: CDR1 DFQATT, CDR2 SNEGSKA (reference sequence). The trim removed 1 base at V and 1 base at J, leaving 3 bases unmatched. The CDR3 has 16 residues. The CDR3 protein is CSARGTGGGNTGELFF. Written as DNA, the CDR3 is TGCAGTGCTAGAGGGACAGGGGGTGGGAACACCGGGGAGCTGTTTTTT.

This clonotype came up many times. The chain carries TRBV7-8 and TRBJ2-5; TRBD2 matches 10 bases. Germline V gene data show CDR1 as SGHVS and CDR2 as FQNEAQ. After removal of 4 bases from V and 5 bases from J, the junction contained 10 bases not matched to a gene. This CDR3 has 16 residues. CDR3 loop: CASSSDASGRGETQYF. The CDR3 DNA is TGTGCCAGCAGCTCCGACGCGAGCGGGAGGGGGGAGACCCAGTACTTC. Supplemented by reference TRBV7-8 and TRBJ2-5, the full variable domain reads GAGVSQSPRYKVAKRGQDVALRCDPISGHVSLFWYQQALGQGPEFLTYFQNEAQLDKSGLPSDRFFAERPEGSVSTLKIQRTQQEDSAVYLCASSSDASGRGETQYFGPGTRLLVL.

This clonotype has at least ten counts. This chain links TRBV18 with TRBJ1-4, with D possibly being TRBD1 (5 bases). This CDR3 comprises 18 residues. V lost 1 base and J 0 bases, leaving 15 bases between the germline ends. The germline CDR1 and CDR2 sequences are KGHSH and LQKENI. CDR3 DNA: TGTGCCAGCTCACCACTGAACAGACAGACTCCAACTAATGAAAAACTGTTTTTT. Amino acids: CASSPLNRQTPTNEKLFF.

This clonotype was seen many times. V gene TRBV7-6 combines with J gene TRBJ2-1; TRBD2 aligns across 15 bases. The CDR3 contains 21 residues. V lost 1 base, J lost 0 bases, and 10 bases stayed unmatched. The germline V gene encodes CDR1 SGHVS and CDR2 FNYEAQ. The CDR3 sequence: CASSLGPGTSGRTPSYNEQFF. The CDR3 DNA is TGTGCCAGCAGCTTAGGGCCTGGGACTAGCGGGAGGACCCCCTCCTACAATGAGCAGTTCTTC.

At least ten counts were recorded for this clonotype. The rearrangement uses TRBV7-8 and TRBJ2-7, with D uncertain. In germline, CDR1 is SGHVS, CDR2 FQNEAQ. The CDR3 has 12 residues. The V and J ends lost 2 bases and 6 bases respectively, with 8 bases between them. CDR3 amino acids: CASSLPSAEQYF. Written as DNA, the CDR3 is TGTGCCAGCAGCTTACCGTCGGCCGAGCAGTACTTC.

In this sample, this clonotype turned up a few times. The rearrangement uses TRBV20-1 and TRBJ1-5, with a weak D call TRBD1 (5 bases). CDR1 and CDR2 (germline): DFQATT, SNEGSKA (reference sequence). V lost 6 bases and J 4 bases, leaving 10 bases between the germline ends. The CDR3 consists of 12 residues. CDR3 in DNA: TGCAGTGCCCTACGGGGGAATCAGCCCCAGCATTTT. Amino acids: CSALRGNQPQHF.

This clonotype came up many times. The rearrangement joins TRBV7-2 to TRBJ2-5; D is possibly TRBD1 (6 bases). The CDR3 has 12 residues. Trimming took off 5 bases at V and 9 bases at J, with 13 bases between the two ends. Germline CDR1 reads SGHTA; CDR2 reads FQGNSA. CDR3 sequence (DNA): TGTGCCAGCAGCGCACAGGGAGCGGCCCAGTACTTC. This translates into CASSAQGAAQYF.

Ten or more counts support this clonotype. V is TRBV12-3 or TRBV12-4 and J is TRBJ1-4; tentatively, D is TRBD1 (6 bases). V was cut by 8 bases and J by 3 bases, with 10 bases left in between. The CDR3 has 13 residues. The CDR3 spells CASRTDSNEKLFF. In DNA form, the CDR3 reads TGTGCCAGCCGGACAGATTCTAATGAAAAACTGTTTTTT.

This clonotype was detected a few times. The chain recombines TRBV5-1 with TRBJ2-7; D might be TRBD2 (5 bases). Trimming pared 4 bases from V and 4 bases from J, leaving 18 bases between. CDR1 and CDR2 (germline): SGHRS, YFSETQ. The CDR3 extends over 15 amino acids. The CDR3 DNA sequence: TGCGCCAGCAGCCAGGAGGCGGCGGGTTGGTACGAGCAGTACTTC. Translated: CASSQEAAGWYEQYF.

This clonotype was counted at least ten times. The rearrangement uses TRBV6-2 or TRBV6-3 and TRBJ1-1; D is unclear. With 2 bases removed from V and 8 bases from J, the gap between germline ends came to 6 bases. The CDR3 loop spans 11 amino acids. In germline, CDR1 is MNHEY, CDR2 SVGEGT. This chain's CDR3 is CASSYGREAFF. The DNA for the CDR3 is TGTGCCAGCAGTTACGGTAGAGAAGCTTTCTTT.

This clonotype has at least ten counts. J is TRBJ1-6 and V is TRBV7-8; 8 nucleotides line up with TRBD1. With V trimmed by 7 bases and J by 8 bases, 10 bases remained unmatched. Germline CDR1 SGHVS, CDR2 FQNEAQ. The CDR3 extends over 15 amino acids. This chain's CDR3 is CASTLTGELDSPLHF. The CDR3 DNA follows: TGTGCCAGCACCCTGACAGGGGAGTTAGATTCACCCCTCCACTTT.

This clonotype was observed many times. This chain uses TRBV6-1 with TRBJ2-3; TRBD1 might be the D (5 bases). This CDR3 contains 13 residues. Trimming pared 7 bases from V and 4 bases from J, leaving 12 bases between. The V gene's germline CDR1 is MNHNS and CDR2 SASEGT. The CDR3 DNA is TGTGCCAGCACCGCCTGGGGCCCAGATACGCAGTATTTT. Translated, it gives CASTAWGPDTQYF.